The entry below gives a single TCR beta chain sequence along with its context. The data were taken from a study of blood T cell repertoires in COVID-19. The data were produced by immunoSEQ multiplex PCR, yet TCRdb's version contains in-frame clones alone and is incomplete. The sample shows around 280,000 clones, around nine tenths of them seen only once. The source is a woman between 40 and 50 years old who had recovered from COVID-19. The sample consisted of PBMCs or T cells enriched from blood (not recorded which).

The CDR3 coding sequence is TGTGCCAGCGTGGCGCGGGGGGTCTCCTACAATGAGCAGTTCTTC. Residues: CASVARGVSYNEQFF. The rearrangement joins TRBV9 to TRBJ2-1, with 8 bases fitting TRBD2. V was pared by 7 bases and J by 0 bases, with 6 bases of the junction left unmatched. Germline-derived CDR1 and CDR2 are SGDLS and YYNGEE. This CDR3 spans 15 amino acids.